This T cell receptor beta chain was found in a study of blood T cell repertoires in COVID-19. Study overall: The United States, Italy and Spain were the sources of the acute and convalescent COVID-19 samples.

The germline V gene has CDR1 SEHNR and CDR2 FQNEAQ (reference sequence). This CDR3 region has 18 residues. The V end lost 2 bases, the J end lost 0 bases, and 20 bases lay between the germline ends. How the authors handled the data: Reference gene primer amplification gave nucleated cell count estimates. TCRdb's copy holds only in-frame clones and misses some; the assay was immunoSEQ multiplex PCR. D and trimming were read from the DNA, whereas the V and J calls and clone size are those reported in that table. The sample consists of about 52,000 clones, roughly 87% of them appearing once. The TCR comes from a human donor with active COVID-19. The donor label of this sample is uncertain. The chain employs TRBV7-9 and TRBJ2-7; D is possibly TRBD1 (6 bases). The sequenced material came from peripheral blood. The CDR3 sequence is CASSLFGAPDSFSYEQYF. For the CDR3, the DNA is TGTGCCAGCAGCTTATTTGGCGCCCCGGACAGCTTCTCCTACGAGCAGTACTTC.